The 16 T cell receptor beta chains below all came from one sample that was sequenced in a study of blood T cells in healthy people across ages. A second PCR, run for roughly 7 to 11 cycles, used a sample-barcoded 5' primer plus a J-beta primer mix. From the 5' RACE reads, TCRdb called clonotypes with MiXCR, one entry per CDR3 protein. This sample has approximately 350,000 distinct CDR3 sequences, with about half found just once. The specimen sequenced was blood. The receptors shown here come from a man in his 60s in good health.

The V call is TRBV27, the J call TRBJ2-3; D remains ambiguous. V lost 2 bases, J lost 6 bases, and 12 bases lay in between. The CDR3 consists of 14 residues. Germline values: CDR1 MNHEY, CDR2 SMNVEV (reference sequence). The CDR3 nucleotides read TGTGCCAGCAGTTTAAGCCAGGCATCTGATACGCAGTATTTT. Translating it yields CASSLSQASDTQYF.

There are a few counts of this clonotype. The chain carries TRBV20-1 and TRBJ2-3, with D maybe TRBD2 (6 bases). CDR1 and CDR2 from the germline V gene are DFQATT and SNEGSKA (reference sequence). The CDR3 spans 14 residues. Trimming removed 6 bases at V and 1 base at J, with 14 bases between. As DNA, the CDR3 is TGCAGTGCAACTAGCCCCGATGGCACAGATACGCAGTATTTT. It is translated as CSATSPDGTDTQYF.

This chain links TRBV6-8 with TRBJ2-7; D gene unclear. CDR3 length: 19 residues. The V end was cut by 6 bases, the J end by 3 bases, with 30 bases between. In germline, CDR1 is MNHGY, CDR2 SAAAGT. The CDR3 loop reads CASSQWGSKVSRPGYEQYF. Here the CDR3 DNA reads TGTGCCAGCAGCCAGTGGGGATCGAAAGTGTCTAGACCGGGCTACGAGCAGTACTTC.

The rearrangement links TRBV2 to TRBJ2-1; D gene unclear. CDR3 size: 13 residues. Germline V lookup: CDR1 SNHLY, CDR2 FYNNEI. The germline V and J ends were trimmed by 3 bases and 10 bases, with 13 bases remaining between them. For the CDR3, the DNA is TGTGCCAGCAGTGATCCCGGAAAGGGAGAGCAGTTCTTC. Residues: CASSDPGKGEQFF.

This clonotype was seen a handful of times. J is TRBJ2-1 and V is TRBV4-3; no firm D call. The length of the CDR3 is 14 residues. Germline values: CDR1 LGHNA, CDR2 YSLEER. The V end lost 2 bases, the J end lost 4 bases, and 9 bases lay between the germline ends. CDR3 region: CASSQTIGYNEQFF. Written as DNA, the CDR3 is TGCGCCAGCAGCCAAACTATTGGGTACAATGAGCAGTTCTTC.

The rearrangement uses TRBV28 and TRBJ2-3; D possibly corresponds to TRBD2 (5 bases). The germline V and J ends were trimmed by 0 bases and 0 bases, with 10 bases remaining between them. There are 16 residues in the CDR3. Germline values: CDR1 MDHEN, CDR2 SYDVKM. CDR3 nucleotides: TGTGCCAGCAGTTTATGGGGGAGCCTTAGCACAGATACGCAGTATTTT. Its protein product is CASSLWGSLSTDTQYF.

Only a few counts were recorded for this clonotype. The chain is built from TRBV6-1 and TRBJ2-1, with TRBD2 matching 12 bases. V lost 5 bases to trimming and J lost 2 bases; unmatched junction nucleotides: 4. Germline CDR1 is MNHNS and CDR2 is SASEGT. The CDR3 is 16 residues long. The CDR3 DNA reads TGTGCCAGCAGTTCGGGACTAGCGGGCGCCTACAATGAGCAGTTCTTC. Translated, it gives CASSSGLAGAYNEQFF.

The chain recombines TRBV7-9 with TRBJ2-1; D is unresolved. The CDR3 is 13 amino acids. Germline lookup yields CDR1 SEHNR and CDR2 FQNEAQ (reference sequence). Trimming took 4 bases from V and 7 from J, leaving 11 bases between them. For the CDR3, the DNA is TGTGCCAGCAGCTCCTCTCTCGGGAATGAGCAGTTCTTC. Amino acid sequence: CASSSSLGNEQFF.

The chain couples TRBV12-3 or TRBV12-4 to TRBJ1-2; tentative D call: TRBD1 (5 bases). CDR3 length: 17 amino acids. V dropped 5 bases and J dropped 0 bases, with 19 bases sitting between them. This CDR3 is CASSKGVRATPNYGYTF. CDR3 DNA sequence: TGTGCCAGCAGTAAAGGTGTCAGGGCGACTCCTAACTATGGCTACACCTTC.

The rearrangement links TRBV29-1 to TRBJ2-2; the D gene is possibly TRBD1 (6 bases). CDR3 length: 14 residues. Trimming took 3 bases from V and 2 from J, leaving 10 bases between them. CDR1 and CDR2 (germline): SQVTM, ANQGSEA. The CDR3 sequence: CSVDRGLNTGELFF. The CDR3 DNA reads as TGCAGCGTTGACAGGGGCCTAAACACCGGGGAGCTGTTTTTT.

The V gene is TRBV30, the J gene TRBJ2-1; 8 nucleotides match TRBD2. The CDR3 is made up of 16 amino acids. The V and J ends lost 1 base and 3 bases, in that order; junction bases with no gene match: 8. Germline V gene sequence: CDR1 GTSNPN, CDR2 SVGIG (reference sequence). CDR3 loop: CAWSGEAGGYYNEQFF. The CDR3 DNA reads as TGTGCCTGGAGTGGAGAGGCGGGAGGCTACTACAATGAGCAGTTCTTC.

The genes are TRBV6-6 and TRBJ2-4, with 9 bases aligning to TRBD1. This CDR3 is built from 16 residues. The germline CDR1 and CDR2 sequences are MNHNY and SVGAGI (reference sequence). V was pared by 8 bases and J by 13 bases, with 21 bases of the junction left unmatched. The CDR3 loop is CASATLWGQGSRQQYF. In DNA, the CDR3 is TGTGCCAGCGCAACCCTGTGGGGACAGGGCTCCCGGCAGCAGTACTTC.

This clonotype was recorded only once. The rearrangement links TRBV7-9 to TRBJ2-7, with a possible D match to TRBD1 (6 bases). V was pared by 11 bases and J by 3 bases, with 26 bases between. The CDR3 is 16 residues long. Germline CDR1 is SEHNR and CDR2 is FQNEAQ (reference sequence). The CDR3 bases are TGTGCCTTCAGCTTAGACGGTTGGACAGCGGACTACGAGCAGTACTTC. Translation: CAFSLDGWTADYEQYF.

This clonotype was picked up many times. V gene TRBV29-1 combines with J gene TRBJ2-1; D is possibly TRBD1 or TRBD2 (6 bases each). CDR3 length: 11 amino acids. The V and J ends lost 4 bases and 8 bases respectively, with 9 bases between them. CDR1 is SQVTM and CDR2 is ANQGSEA in the germline V gene. The CDR3 DNA reads TGCAGCGTTGGGAGGGGGGATGAGCAGTTCTTC. Encoded protein: CSVGRGDEQFF.

Concerning this clonotype itself: One end of the junction is discordant with germline, which a read error may explain. The chain carries TRBV7-6 and TRBJ2-3, with a possible D match to TRBD1 (6 bases). Germline assignment: CDR1 SGHVS and CDR2 FNYEAQ. The CDR3 is 15 residues long. The CDR3, as DNA: TGTACCAGCAGCTTAACGATTTCAGGGGTAAATACGCAGTATTTT. Amino acid sequence: CTSSLTISGVNTQYF.

This chain connects TRBV6-5 to TRBJ1-1; TRBD1 agrees at 9 bases. With V trimmed by 2 bases and J by 6 bases, 7 bases remained unmatched. The germline V gene encodes CDR1 MNHEY and CDR2 SVGAGI. The CDR3 contains 15 residues. In nucleotides, the CDR3 is TGTGCCAGCAGTTACATACGACAGGGGGGGGCTGAAGCTTTCTTT. This encodes CASSYIRQGGAEAFF.